The rows below give T cell receptor beta chains drawn from one sample of a study of blood T cell repertoires in COVID-19. The table came from immunoSEQ multiplex PCR; TCRdb's copy has only in-frame clones and leaves some out. The repertoire consists of around 100,000 clones, with nearly 90% occurring once and the leading ten covering approximately 2%. Sequencing was carried out using peripheral blood. These receptors all stem from a man aged 50 or older with active COVID-19. Each CDR3 is given with its conserved first and last residue. The D gene is left open where the match is weak. Clone size is shown for a subset of rows, as once, few, many or a class of expanded clone.

length	V	size	J	D	CDR3	DNA
14	TRBV6-6	.	TRBJ2-1	TRBD2	CASTILAGGRGEFF	TGTGCCAGCACTATACTAGCGGGGGGGCGCGGGGAGTTCTTC
15	TRBV5-1	once	TRBJ2-5	TRBD1	CASRDYTGGRETQYF	TGCGCCAGCAGGGACTACACAGGGGGCAGAGAGACCCAGTACTTC
14	TRBV6-6	.	TRBJ1-4	.	CASSYLISGEKLFF	TGTGCCAGCAGTTACTTAATATCGGGTGAAAAACTGTTTTTT
13	TRBV2	few	TRBJ1-1	.	CASIRIMNTEAFF	TGTGCCAGCATCAGGATCATGAACACTGAAGCTTTCTTT
14	TRBV7-6	.	TRBJ2-7	.	CASSPEPRAYEQYF	TGTGCCAGCAGCCCGGAACCCAGGGCCTACGAGCAGTACTTC
15	TRBV7-7	.	TRBJ2-1	.	CASSLNSRAANEQFF	TGTGCTAGCAGCTTAAACTCCAGGGCTGCGAATGAGCAGTTCTTC
17	TRBV6-2/TRBV6-3	.	TRBJ2-3	.	CASSPTLGQDLTDTQYF	TGTGCCAGCAGCCCTACTCTGGGTCAGGACTTGACAGATACGCAGTATTTT
18	TRBV14	few	TRBJ1-6	.	CASSQGGPFTGSNSPLHF	TGTGCCAGCAGCCAAGGGGGCCCCTTTACAGGGAGCAATTCACCCCTCCACTTT
16	TRBV9	.	TRBJ2-5	.	CASSVGGGGLGETQYF	TGTGCCAGCAGCGTAGGGGGCGGGGGCCTAGGGGAGACCCAGTACTTC
14	TRBV3-1/TRBV3-2	.	TRBJ2-5	.	CASSQSLYQETQYF	TGTGCCAGCAGCCAATCACTGTACCAAGAGACCCAGTACTTC
17	TRBV7-9	.	TRBJ2-1	TRBD1	CASSINTGGLADNEQFF	TGTGCCAGCAGCATAAACACAGGGGGTCTCGCTGACAATGAGCAGTTCTTC
15	TRBV5-6	.	TRBJ2-5	TRBD2	CASSLEQRGAGTQYF	TGTGCCAGCAGCTTGGAGCAGCGGGGGGCGGGGACCCAGTACTTC
14	TRBV5-1	.	TRBJ2-7	TRBD1	CASSWDRGTYEQYF	TGCGCCAGCAGCTGGGACAGGGGGACCTACGAGCAGTACTTC
14	TRBV30	.	TRBJ1-2	.	CAWRLTGYDYGYTF	TGTGCCTGGAGACTAACAGGCTACGACTATGGCTACACCTTC
15	TRBV9	.	TRBJ2-1	TRBD2	CASSVGAGGNNEQFF	TGTGCCAGCAGCGTGGGAGCGGGGGGCAACAATGAGCAGTTCTTC
16	TRBV4-3	.	TRBJ2-2	.	CASSQDRGLPTGELFF	TGCGCCAGCAGCCAAGATAGAGGACTACCCACCGGGGAGCTGTTTTTT
13	TRBV6-5	.	TRBJ2-7	.	CASSLGHSYEQYF	TGTGCCAGCAGCCTTGGACACTCCTACGAGCAGTACTTC
17	TRBV3-1/TRBV3-2	.	TRBJ1-3	TRBD1	CASSRTGGHISGNTIYF	TGTGCCAGCAGCAGGACAGGGGGCCACATCTCTGGAAACACCATATATTTT
16	TRBV6-1	.	TRBJ1-5	.	CASSAPGGYSNQPQHF	TGTGCCAGCAGTGCCCCGGGGGGTTATAGCAATCAGCCCCAGCATTTT
14	TRBV30	.	TRBJ2-7	TRBD2	CAWSLTSGAYEQYF	TGTGCCTGGAGTCTAACTAGCGGAGCCTACGAGCAGTACTTC
15	TRBV5-8	.	TRBJ2-1	TRBD2	CASSPGGNSYNEQFF	TGTGCCAGCAGCCCCGGGGGGAACTCCTACAATGAGCAGTTCTTC
13	TRBV7-9	.	TRBJ2-7	.	CASSFLSSYEQYF	TGTGCCAGCAGCTTTCTTAGCAGCTACGAGCAGTACTTC
18	TRBV11-2	.	TRBJ1-3	.	CASSLVVQGMRTGNTIYF	TGTGCCAGCAGCTTAGTGGTGCAGGGGATGAGGACTGGAAACACCATATATTTT
13	TRBV10-3	.	TRBJ1-2	.	CAISARQGGGYTF	TGTGCCATCAGTGCGCGGCAGGGCGGTGGCTACACCTTC
12	TRBV3-1/TRBV3-2	.	TRBJ2-5	.	CASSQEAKTQYF	TGTGCCAGCAGCCAAGAAGCAAAGACCCAGTACTTC
16	TRBV30	.	TRBJ1-2	TRBD1	CAWSWTGGNRDYGYTF	TGTGCCTGGAGTTGGACAGGGGGCAACAGGGACTATGGCTACACCTTC
14	TRBV7-9	.	TRBJ1-1	TRBD1	CASSLQGGNTEAFF	TGTGCCAGCTCCTTACAGGGGGGTAACACTGAAGCTTTCTTT
18	TRBV7-9	.	TRBJ2-2	TRBD1	CASSPQRWWDRGTGELFF	TGTGCCAGCAGCCCCCAGAGATGGTGGGACAGGGGCACCGGGGAGCTGTTTTTT
15	TRBV6-4	.	TRBJ1-1	.	CASSDRVGEGTEAFF	TGTGCCAGCAGTGACCGGGTGGGGGAGGGAACTGAAGCTTTCTTT